The text below deals with one T cell receptor beta chain. Data came from immunoSEQ multiplex PCR; TCRdb stores just in-frame clones and leaves some out. In the table there are roughly 250,000 clones, 88% of which are singletons. This sample was included in a study of blood T cell repertoires in COVID-19. The ends lost 9 bases at V and 0 bases at J; junction bases unmatched: 13. CDR3 length: 16 residues. The V gene's germline CDR1 is SGHNT and CDR2 YYREEE (reference sequence). This TCR came from a woman aged 40 to 50 with acute COVID-19. The chain combines TRBV5-4 with TRBJ2-3; 7 bases are a match to TRBD2. Sequencing was done on a sample of PBMCs or T cells enriched from blood (not recorded which). CDR3 loop: CATHGGGIGSTDTQYF. CDR3 DNA sequence: TGTGCCACCCATGGGGGGGGAATAGGTAGCACAGATACGCAGTATTTT.